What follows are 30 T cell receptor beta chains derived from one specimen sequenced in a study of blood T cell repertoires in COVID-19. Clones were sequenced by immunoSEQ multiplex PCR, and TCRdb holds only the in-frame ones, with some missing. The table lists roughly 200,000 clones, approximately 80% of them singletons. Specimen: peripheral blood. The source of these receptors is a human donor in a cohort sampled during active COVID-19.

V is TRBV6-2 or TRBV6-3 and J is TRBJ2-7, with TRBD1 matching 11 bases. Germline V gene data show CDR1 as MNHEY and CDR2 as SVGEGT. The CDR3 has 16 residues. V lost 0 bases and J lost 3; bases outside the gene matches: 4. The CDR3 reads CASSYSRDRGDYEQYF. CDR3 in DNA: TGTGCCAGCAGTTACTCGAGGGACAGGGGGGACTACGAGCAGTACTTC.

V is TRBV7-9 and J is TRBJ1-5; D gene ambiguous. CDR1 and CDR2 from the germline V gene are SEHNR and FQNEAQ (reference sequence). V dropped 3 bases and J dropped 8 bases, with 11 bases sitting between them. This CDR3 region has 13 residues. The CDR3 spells CASSLTGREPQHF. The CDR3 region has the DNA TGTGCCAGCAGCTTGACGGGGAGAGAGCCCCAGCATTTT.

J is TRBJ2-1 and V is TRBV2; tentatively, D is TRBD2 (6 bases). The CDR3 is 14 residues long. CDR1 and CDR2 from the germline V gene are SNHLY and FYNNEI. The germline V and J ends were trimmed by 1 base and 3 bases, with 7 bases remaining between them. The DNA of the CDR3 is TGTGCCAGCAGTGAAGGGGAGGTCTACAATGAGCAGTTCTTC. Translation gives CASSEGEVYNEQFF.

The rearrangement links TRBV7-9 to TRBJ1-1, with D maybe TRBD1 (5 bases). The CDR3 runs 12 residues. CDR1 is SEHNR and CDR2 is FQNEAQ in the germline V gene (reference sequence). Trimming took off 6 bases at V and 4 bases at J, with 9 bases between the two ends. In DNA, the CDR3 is TGTGCCAGCAGTTACAGGTTCACTGAAGCTTTCTTT. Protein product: CASSYRFTEAFF.

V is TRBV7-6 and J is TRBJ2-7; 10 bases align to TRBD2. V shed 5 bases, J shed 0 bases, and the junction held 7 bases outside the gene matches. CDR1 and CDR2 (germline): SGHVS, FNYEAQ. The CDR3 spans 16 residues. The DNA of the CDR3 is TGTGCCAGCAGCCCCAGGGTAGCGGGGGGCTCCTACGAGCAGTACTTC. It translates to CASSPRVAGGSYEQYF.

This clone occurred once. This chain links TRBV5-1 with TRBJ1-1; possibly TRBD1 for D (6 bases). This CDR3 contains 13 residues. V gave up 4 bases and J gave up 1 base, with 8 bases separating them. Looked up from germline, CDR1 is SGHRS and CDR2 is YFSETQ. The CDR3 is CASSQDRNTEAFF. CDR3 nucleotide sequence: TGCGCCAGCAGCCAGGACAGGAACACTGAAGCTTTCTTT.

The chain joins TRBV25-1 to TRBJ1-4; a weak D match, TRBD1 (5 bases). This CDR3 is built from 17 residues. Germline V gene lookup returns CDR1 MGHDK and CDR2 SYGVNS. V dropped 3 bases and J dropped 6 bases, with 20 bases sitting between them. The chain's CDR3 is CASSDPGATELDEKLFF. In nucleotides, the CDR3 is TGTGCCAGCAGTGATCCTGGGGCGACAGAACTTGATGAAAAACTGTTTTTT.

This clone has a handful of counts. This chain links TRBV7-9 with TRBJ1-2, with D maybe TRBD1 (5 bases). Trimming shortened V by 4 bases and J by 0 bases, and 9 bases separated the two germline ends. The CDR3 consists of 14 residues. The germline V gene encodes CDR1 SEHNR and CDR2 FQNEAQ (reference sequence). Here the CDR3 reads CASSSIRANYGYTF. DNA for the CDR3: TGTGCCAGCAGCTCAATCAGGGCTAACTATGGCTACACCTTC.

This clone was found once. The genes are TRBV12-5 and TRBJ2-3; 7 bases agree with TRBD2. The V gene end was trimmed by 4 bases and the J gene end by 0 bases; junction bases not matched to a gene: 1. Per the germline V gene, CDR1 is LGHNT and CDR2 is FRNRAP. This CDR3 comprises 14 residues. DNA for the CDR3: TGTGCTAGTGGTTCCGGGGGGAGCACAGATACGCAGTATTTT. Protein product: CASGSGGSTDTQYF.

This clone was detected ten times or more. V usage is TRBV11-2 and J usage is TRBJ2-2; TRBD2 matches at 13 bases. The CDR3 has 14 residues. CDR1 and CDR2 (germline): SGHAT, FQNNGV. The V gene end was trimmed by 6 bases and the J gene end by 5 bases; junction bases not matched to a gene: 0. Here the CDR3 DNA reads TGTGCCAGCAGGGGACTAGCGGGGACCGGGGAGCTGTTTTTT. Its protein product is CASRGLAGTGELFF.

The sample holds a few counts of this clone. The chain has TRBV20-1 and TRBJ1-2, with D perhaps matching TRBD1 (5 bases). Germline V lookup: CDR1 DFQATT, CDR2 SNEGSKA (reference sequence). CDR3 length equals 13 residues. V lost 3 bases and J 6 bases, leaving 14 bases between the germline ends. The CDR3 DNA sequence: TGCAGTGCTAGTCTGCTCGAGACAGATGGCTACACCTTC. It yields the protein CSASLLETDGYTF.

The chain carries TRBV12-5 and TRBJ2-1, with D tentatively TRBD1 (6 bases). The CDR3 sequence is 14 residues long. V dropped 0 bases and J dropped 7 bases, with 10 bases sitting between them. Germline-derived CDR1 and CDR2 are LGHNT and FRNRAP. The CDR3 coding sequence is TGTGCTAGTGGTTTGGTGGGACAAATTAATGAGCAGTTCTTC. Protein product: CASGLVGQINEQFF.

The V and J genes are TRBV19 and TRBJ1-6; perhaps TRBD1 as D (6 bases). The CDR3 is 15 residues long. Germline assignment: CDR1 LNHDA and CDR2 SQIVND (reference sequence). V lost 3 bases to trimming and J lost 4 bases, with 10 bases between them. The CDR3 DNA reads TGTGCCAGTAGTATTCTAGGACAGTATAATTCACCCCTCCACTTT. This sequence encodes CASSILGQYNSPLHF. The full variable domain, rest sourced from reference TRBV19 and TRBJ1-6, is DGGITQSPKYLFRKEGQNVTLSCEQNLNHDAMYWYRQDPGQGLRLIYYSQIVNDFQKGDIAEGYSVSREKKESFPLTVTSAQKNPTAFYLCASSILGQYNSPLHFGNGTRLTVT.

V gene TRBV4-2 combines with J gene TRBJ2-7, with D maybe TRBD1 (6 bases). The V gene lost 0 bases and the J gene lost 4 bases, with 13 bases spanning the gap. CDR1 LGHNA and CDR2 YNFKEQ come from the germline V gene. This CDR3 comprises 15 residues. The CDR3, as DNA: TGTGCCAGCAGCCAAGAGGGGAGCAGGGGTTACGAGCAGTACTTC. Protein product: CASSQEGSRGYEQYF.

The CDR3 loop is CASSEQSDTQYF. CDR3 bases: TGTGCCAGCAGTGAACAATCAGATACGCAGTATTTT. The chain carries TRBV6-1 and TRBJ2-3, with D uncertain. CDR3 length: 12 amino acids. Germline lookup yields CDR1 MNHNS and CDR2 SASEGT. V lost 2 bases and J lost 4, with 4 bases in between.

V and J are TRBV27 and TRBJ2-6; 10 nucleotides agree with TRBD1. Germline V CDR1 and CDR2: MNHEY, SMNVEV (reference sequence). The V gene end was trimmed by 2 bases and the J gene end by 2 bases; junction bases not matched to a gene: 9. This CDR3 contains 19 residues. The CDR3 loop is CASSLGLRTGGTGANVLTF. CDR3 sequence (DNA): TGTGCCAGCAGTTTAGGCCTTCGGACAGGGGGGACTGGGGCCAACGTCCTGACTTTC.

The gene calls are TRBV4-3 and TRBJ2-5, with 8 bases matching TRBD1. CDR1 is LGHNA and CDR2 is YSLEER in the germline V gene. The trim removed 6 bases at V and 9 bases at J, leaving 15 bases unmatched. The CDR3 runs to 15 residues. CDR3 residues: CASSPAVQGVSAQYF. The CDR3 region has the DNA TGCGCCAGCAGTCCTGCGGTACAGGGGGTCTCGGCCCAGTACTTC.

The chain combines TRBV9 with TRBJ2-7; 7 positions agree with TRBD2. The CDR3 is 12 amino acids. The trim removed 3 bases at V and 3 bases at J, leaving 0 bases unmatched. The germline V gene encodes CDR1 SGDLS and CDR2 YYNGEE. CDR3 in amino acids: CASSGGGYEQYF. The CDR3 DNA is TGTGCCAGCAGCGGCGGGGGCTACGAGCAGTACTTC.

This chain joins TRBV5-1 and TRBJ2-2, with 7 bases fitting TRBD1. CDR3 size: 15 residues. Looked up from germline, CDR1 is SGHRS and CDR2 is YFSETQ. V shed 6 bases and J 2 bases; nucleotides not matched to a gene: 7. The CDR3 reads CASTTGTVNTGELFF. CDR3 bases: TGCGCCAGCACCACCGGGACAGTCAACACCGGGGAGCTGTTTTTT.

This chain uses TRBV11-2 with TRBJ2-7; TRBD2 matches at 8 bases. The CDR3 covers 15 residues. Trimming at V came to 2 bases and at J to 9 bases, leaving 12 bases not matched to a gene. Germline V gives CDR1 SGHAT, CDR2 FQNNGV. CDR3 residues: CASSLLAGGLPPQYF. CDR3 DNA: TGTGCCAGCAGCTTACTGGCGGGGGGCCTCCCGCCGCAGTACTTC.

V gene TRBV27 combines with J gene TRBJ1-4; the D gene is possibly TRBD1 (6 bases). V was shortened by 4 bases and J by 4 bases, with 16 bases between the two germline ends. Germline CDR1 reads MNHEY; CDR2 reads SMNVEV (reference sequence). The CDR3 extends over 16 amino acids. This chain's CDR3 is CASSYSTDSFNEKLFF. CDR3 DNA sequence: TGTGCCAGCAGTTATTCTACGGACAGCTTTAATGAAAAACTGTTTTTT.

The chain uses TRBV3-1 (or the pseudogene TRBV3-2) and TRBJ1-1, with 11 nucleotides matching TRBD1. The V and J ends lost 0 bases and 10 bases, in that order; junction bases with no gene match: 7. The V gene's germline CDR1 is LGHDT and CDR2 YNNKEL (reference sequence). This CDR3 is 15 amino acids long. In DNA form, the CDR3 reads TGTGCCAGCAGCCAAGATATGGGGACAGGGGGAGTAGCTTTCTTT. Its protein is CASSQDMGTGGVAFF.

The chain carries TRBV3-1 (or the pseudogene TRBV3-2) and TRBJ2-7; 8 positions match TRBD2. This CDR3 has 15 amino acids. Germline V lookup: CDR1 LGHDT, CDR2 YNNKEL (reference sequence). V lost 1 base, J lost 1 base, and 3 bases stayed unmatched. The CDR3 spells CASSQGLARSYEQYF. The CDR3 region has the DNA TGTGCCAGCAGCCAAGGACTAGCGAGGTCCTACGAGCAGTACTTC.

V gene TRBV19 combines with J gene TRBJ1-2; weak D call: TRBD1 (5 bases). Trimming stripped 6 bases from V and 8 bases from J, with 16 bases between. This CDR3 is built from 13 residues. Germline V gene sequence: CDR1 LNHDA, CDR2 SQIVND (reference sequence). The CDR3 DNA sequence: TGTGCCAGTAGGCCGTCGGCAGGGTCCGGCTACACCTTC. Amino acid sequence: CASRPSAGSGYTF.

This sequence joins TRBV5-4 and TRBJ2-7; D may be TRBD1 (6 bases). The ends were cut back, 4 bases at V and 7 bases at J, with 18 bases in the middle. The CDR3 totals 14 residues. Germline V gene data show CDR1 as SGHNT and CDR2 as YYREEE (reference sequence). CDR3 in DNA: TGTGCCAGCAGCCGGGACACCTCTCTGGTGGAGCAGTACTTC. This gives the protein CASSRDTSLVEQYF. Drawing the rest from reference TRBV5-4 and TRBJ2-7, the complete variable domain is ETGVTQSPTHLIKTRGQQVTLRCSSQSGHNTVSWYQQALGQGPQFIFQYYREEENGRGNFPPRFSGLQFPNYSSELNVNALELDDSALYLCASSRDTSLVEQYFGPGTRLTVT.

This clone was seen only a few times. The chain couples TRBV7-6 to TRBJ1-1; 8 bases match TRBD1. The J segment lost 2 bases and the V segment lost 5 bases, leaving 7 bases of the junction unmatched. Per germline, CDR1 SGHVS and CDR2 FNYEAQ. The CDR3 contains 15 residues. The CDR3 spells CASSQRTGQNTEAFF. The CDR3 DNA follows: TGTGCCAGCAGCCAAAGGACAGGGCAAAACACTGAAGCTTTCTTT.

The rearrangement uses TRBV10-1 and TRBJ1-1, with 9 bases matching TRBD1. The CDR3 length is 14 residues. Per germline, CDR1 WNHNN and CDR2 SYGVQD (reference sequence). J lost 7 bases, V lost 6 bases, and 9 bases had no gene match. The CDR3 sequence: CASREDRGVGEAFF. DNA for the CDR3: TGCGCCAGCAGGGAAGACAGGGGGGTCGGTGAAGCTTTCTTT.

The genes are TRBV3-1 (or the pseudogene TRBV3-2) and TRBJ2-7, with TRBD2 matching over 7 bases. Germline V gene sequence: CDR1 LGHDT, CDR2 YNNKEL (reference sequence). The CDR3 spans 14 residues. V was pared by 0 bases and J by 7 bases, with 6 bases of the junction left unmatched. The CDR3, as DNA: TGTGCCAGCAGCCAAGAGGGGAGGGCCTGGGAGCAGTACTTC. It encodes CASSQEGRAWEQYF.

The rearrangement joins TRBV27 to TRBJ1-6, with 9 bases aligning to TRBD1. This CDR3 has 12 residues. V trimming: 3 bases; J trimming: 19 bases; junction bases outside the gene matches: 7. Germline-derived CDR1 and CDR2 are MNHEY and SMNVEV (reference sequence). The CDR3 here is CASSLHRDREHF. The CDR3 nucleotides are TGTGCCAGCAGTTTGCACCGGGACAGGGAGCACTTT.

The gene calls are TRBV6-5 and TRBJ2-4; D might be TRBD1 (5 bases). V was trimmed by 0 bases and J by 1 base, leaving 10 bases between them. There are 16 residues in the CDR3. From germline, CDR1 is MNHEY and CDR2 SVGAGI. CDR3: CASSYSPGMAKNIQYF. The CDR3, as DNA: TGTGCCAGCAGTTACTCCCCAGGGATGGCCAAAAACATTCAGTACTTC.